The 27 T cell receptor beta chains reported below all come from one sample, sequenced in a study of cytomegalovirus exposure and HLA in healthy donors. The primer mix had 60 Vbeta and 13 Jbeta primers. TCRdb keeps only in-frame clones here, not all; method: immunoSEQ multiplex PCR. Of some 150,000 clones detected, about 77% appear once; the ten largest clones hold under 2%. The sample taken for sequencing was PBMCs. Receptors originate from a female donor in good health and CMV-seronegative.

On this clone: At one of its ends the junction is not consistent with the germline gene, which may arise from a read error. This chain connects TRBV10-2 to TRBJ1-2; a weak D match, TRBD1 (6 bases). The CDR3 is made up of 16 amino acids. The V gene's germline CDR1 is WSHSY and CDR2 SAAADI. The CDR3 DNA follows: TGCGCCAGTCTAGGCCGGGACAACAAAACAGACTATGGCTACCCCTTC. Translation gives CASLGRDNKTDYGYPF.

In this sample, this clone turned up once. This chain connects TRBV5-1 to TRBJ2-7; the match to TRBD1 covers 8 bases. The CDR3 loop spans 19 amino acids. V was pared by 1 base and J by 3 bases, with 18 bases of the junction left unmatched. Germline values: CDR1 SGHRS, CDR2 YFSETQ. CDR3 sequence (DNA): TGCGCCAGCAGCTTGAATCCCAGGGGGCGTCTCTCACTGGTCTACGAGCAGTACTTC. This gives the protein CASSLNPRGRLSLVYEQYF.

In DNA, the CDR3 is TGCAGCGTTGTGTCTGGGGGCGCGGGTTCACCCCTCCACTTT. Translating it yields CSVVSGGAGSPLHF. The chain carries TRBV29-1 and TRBJ1-6; D is perhaps TRBD1 (6 bases). The CDR3 covers 14 residues. V lost 4 bases, J lost 9 bases, and 16 bases lay in between. Germline V lookup: CDR1 SQVTM, CDR2 ANQGSEA.

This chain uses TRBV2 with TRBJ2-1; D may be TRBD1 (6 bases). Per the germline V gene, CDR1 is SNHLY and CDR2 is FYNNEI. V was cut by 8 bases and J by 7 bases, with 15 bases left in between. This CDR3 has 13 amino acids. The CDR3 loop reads CASDSGRGNEQFF. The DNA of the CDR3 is TGTGCCAGCGATAGTGGCAGGGGAAATGAGCAGTTCTTC.

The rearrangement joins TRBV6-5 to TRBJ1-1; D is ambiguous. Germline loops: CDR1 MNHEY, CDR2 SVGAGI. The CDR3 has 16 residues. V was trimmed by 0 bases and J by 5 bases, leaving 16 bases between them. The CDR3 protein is CASSYSIPGPGTEAFF. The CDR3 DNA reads TGTGCCAGCAGTTACTCAATTCCAGGTCCGGGGACTGAAGCTTTCTTT.

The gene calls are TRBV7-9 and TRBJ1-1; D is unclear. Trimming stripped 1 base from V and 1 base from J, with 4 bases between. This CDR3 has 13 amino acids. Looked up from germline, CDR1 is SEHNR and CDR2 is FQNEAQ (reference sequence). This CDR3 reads CASSLGQNTEAFF. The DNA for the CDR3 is TGTGCCAGCAGCTTAGGACAGAACACTGAAGCTTTCTTT.

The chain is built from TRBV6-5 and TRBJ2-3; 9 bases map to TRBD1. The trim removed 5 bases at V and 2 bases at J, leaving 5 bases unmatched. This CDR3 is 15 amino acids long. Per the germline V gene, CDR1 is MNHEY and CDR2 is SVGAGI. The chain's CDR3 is CASSVGQGLTDTQYF. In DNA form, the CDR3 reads TGTGCCAGCAGTGTGGGACAGGGACTCACAGATACGCAGTATTTT.

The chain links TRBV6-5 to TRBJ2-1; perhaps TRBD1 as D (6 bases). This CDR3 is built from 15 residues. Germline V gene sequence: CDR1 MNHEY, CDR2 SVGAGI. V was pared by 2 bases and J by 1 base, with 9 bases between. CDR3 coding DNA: TGTGCCAGCAGTTACGACAGGACATCCTACAATGAGCAGTTCTTC. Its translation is CASSYDRTSYNEQFF.

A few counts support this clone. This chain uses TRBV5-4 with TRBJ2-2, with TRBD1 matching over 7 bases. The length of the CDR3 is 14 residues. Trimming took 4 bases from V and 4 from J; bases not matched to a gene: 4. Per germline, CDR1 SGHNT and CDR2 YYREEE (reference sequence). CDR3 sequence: CASSDRDSTGELFF. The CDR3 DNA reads TGTGCCAGCAGCGACCGGGACAGCACCGGGGAGCTGTTTTTT.

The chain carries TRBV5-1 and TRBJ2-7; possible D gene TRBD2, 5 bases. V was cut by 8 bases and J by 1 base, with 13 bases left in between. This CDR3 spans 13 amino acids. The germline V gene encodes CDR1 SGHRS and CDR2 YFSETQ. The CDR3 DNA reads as TGCGCCAGTCGGACTGATGATTCCTACGAGCAGTACTTC. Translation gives CASRTDDSYEQYF.

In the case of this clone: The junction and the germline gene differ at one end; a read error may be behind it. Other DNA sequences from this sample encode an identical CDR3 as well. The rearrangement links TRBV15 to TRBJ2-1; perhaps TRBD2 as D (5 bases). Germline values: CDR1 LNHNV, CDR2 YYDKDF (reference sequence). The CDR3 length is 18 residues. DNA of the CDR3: TGTGCCACCAGCAGAGAAAGGTTAGGGAGCCTGTCCTACAATGAACAGTTCTTC. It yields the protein CATSRERLGSLSYNEQFF.

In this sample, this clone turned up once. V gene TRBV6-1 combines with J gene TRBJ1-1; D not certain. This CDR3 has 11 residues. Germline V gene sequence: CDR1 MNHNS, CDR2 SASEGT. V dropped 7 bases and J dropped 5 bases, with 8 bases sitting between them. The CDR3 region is CASIHLTEAFF. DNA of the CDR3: TGTGCCAGCATCCATTTGACTGAAGCTTTCTTT.

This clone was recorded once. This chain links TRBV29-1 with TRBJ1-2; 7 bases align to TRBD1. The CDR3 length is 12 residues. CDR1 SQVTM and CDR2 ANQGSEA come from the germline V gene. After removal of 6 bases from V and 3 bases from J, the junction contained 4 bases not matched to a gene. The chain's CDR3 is CSVPTGDYGYTF. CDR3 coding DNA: TGCAGCGTACCCACAGGGGACTATGGCTACACCTTC. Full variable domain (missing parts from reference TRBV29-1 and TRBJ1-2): SAVISQKPSRDICQRGTSLTIQCQVDSQVTMMFWYRQQPGQSLTLIATANQGSEATYESGFVIDKFPISRPNLTFSTLTVSNMSPEDSSIYLCSVPTGDYGYTFGSGTRLTVV.

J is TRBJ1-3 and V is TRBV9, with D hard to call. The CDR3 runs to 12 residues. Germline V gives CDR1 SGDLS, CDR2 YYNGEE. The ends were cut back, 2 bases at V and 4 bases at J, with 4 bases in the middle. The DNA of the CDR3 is TGTGCCAGCAGCGTTGGCGGAAACACCATATATTTT. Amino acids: CASSVGGNTIYF.

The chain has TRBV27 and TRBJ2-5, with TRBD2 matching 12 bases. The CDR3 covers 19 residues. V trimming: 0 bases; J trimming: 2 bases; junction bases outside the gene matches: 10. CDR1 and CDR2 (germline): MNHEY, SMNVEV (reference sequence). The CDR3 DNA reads TGTGCCAGCAGTTTATCGTGGAGACTAGCGGGAGTGGGTCAAGAGACCCAGTACTTC. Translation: CASSLSWRLAGVGQETQYF.

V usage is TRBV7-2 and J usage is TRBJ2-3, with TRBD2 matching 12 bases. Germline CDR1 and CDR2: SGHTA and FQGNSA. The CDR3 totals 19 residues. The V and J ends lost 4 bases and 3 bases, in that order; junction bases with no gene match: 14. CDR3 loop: CASSYAPILAGGGTDTQYF. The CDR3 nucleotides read TGTGCCAGCAGCTACGCCCCAATTCTAGCGGGGGGGGGTACAGATACGCAGTATTTT. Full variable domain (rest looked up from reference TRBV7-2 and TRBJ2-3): GAGVSQSPSNKVTEKGKDVELRCDPISGHTALYWYRQSLGQGLEFLIYFQGNSAPDKSGLPSDRFSAERTGGSVSTLTIQRTQQEDSAVYLCASSYAPILAGGGTDTQYFGPGTRLTVL.

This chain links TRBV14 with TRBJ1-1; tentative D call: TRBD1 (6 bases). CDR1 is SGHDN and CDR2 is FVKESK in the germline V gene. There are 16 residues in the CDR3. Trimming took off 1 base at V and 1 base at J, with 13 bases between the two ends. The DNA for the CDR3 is TGTGCCAGCAGCCAAGTTACGGGGGGCCCGAACACTGAAGCTTTCTTT. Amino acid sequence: CASSQVTGGPNTEAFF.

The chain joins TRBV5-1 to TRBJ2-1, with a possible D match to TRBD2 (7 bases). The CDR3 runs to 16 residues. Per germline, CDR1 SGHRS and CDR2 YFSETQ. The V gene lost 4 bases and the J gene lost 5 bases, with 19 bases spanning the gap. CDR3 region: CASSLVEGGTNNEQFF. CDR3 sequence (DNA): TGCGCCAGCAGCCTCGTGGAGGGGGGGACCAACAATGAGCAGTTCTTC.

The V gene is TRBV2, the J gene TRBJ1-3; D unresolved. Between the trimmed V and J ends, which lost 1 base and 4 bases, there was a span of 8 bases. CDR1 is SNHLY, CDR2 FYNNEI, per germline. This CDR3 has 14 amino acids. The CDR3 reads CASSEGPEGNTIYF. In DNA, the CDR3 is TGTGCCAGCAGTGAAGGCCCGGAGGGAAACACCATATATTTT.

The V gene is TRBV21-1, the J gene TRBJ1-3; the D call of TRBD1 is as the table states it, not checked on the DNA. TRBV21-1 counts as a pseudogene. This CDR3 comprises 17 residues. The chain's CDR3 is CASSKDRAEQGGNTIYF. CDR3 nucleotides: TGTGCCAGCAGCAAAGATAGGGCCGAGCAGGGTGGAAACACCATATATTTT.

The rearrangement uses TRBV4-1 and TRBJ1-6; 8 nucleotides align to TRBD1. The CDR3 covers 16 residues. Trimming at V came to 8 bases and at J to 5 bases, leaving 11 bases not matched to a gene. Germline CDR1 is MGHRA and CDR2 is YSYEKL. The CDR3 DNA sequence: TGCGCCAGCGGCCTAAAGCAGGGGGCGGATAATTCACCCCTCCACTTT. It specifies CASGLKQGADNSPLHF.

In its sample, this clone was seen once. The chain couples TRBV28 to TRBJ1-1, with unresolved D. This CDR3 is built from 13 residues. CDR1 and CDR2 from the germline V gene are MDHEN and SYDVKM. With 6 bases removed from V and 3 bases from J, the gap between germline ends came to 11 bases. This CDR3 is CASRLLRDTEAFF. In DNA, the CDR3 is TGTGCCAGCAGATTGCTCCGGGACACTGAAGCTTTCTTT.

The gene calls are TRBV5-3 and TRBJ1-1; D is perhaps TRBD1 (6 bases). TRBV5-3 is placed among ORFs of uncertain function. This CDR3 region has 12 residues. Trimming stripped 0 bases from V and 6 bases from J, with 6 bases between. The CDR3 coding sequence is TGTGCCAGAAGCTTGGGGACAGCTGAAGCTTTCTTT. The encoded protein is CARSLGTAEAFF.

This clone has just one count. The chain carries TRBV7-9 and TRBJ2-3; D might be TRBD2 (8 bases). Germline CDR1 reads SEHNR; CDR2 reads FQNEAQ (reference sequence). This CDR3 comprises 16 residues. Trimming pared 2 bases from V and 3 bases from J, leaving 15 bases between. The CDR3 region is CASSLISGTETDTQYF. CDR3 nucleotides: TGTGCCAGCAGCTTAATTAGCGGGACAGAGACAGATACGCAGTATTTT.

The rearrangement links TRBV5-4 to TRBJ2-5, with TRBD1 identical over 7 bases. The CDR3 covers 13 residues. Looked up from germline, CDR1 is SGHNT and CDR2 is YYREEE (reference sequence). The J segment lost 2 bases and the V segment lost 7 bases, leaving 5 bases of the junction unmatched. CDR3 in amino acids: CASSVRGQETQYF. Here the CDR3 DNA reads TGTGCCAGCTCGGTCAGGGGGCAAGAGACCCAGTACTTC.

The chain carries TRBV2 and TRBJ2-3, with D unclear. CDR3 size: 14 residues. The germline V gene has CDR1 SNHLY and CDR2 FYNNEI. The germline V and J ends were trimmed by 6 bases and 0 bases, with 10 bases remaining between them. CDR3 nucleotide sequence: TGTGCCAGCAGGAGTCAAGCTAGCACAGATACGCAGTATTTT. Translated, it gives CASRSQASTDTQYF. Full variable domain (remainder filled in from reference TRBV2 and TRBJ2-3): EPEVTQTPSHQVTQMGQEVILRCVPISNHLYFYWYRQILGQKVEFLVSFYNNEISEKSEIFDDQFSVERPDGSNFTLKIRSTKLEDSAMYFCASRSQASTDTQYFGPGTRLTVL.

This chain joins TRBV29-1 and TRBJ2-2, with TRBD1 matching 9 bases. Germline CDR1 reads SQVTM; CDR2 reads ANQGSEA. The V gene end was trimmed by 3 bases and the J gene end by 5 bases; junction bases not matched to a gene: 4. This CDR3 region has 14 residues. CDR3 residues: CSVEADRGTGELFF. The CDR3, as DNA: TGCAGCGTTGAGGCGGACAGGGGTACCGGGGAGCTGTTTTTT.